Listed below are T cell receptor beta chains from one sample, sequenced in a study of OX40 agonist ivuxolimab in advanced cancers. Measured with immunoSEQ multiplex PCR; TCRdb has only the in-frame clones, and not every one. The sample contains roughly 68,000 clones, around 80% of which appear only once. The input for sequencing was CD4+ or CD8+ T cells sorted from blood, taken in a trial of the OX40 agonist ivuxolimab. The receptors were sampled from an adult with an advanced solid tumor such as melanoma, head and neck, liver or kidney cancer. Each CDR3 is given without its conserved first and last residue.

cdr3_aa: ASSLVGTAGANVLT; j_call: TRBJ2-6; v_call: TRBV28
cdr3_aa: ATSRLYQGVGEKLF; j_call: TRBJ1-4; v_call: TRBV15
cdr3_aa: ASSGTGLSGNTIY; j_call: TRBJ1-3; v_call: TRBV5-6
cdr3_aa: ASSKTGGSSYEQY; j_call: TRBJ2-7; v_call: TRBV18
cdr3_aa: ASSLRGGAYEQY; j_call: TRBJ2-7; v_call: TRBV5-1
cdr3_aa: ASSSRGGGTGANVLT; j_call: TRBJ2-6; v_call: TRBV5-1
cdr3_aa: ASSLKGPGQPGLAGGPQQY; j_call: TRBJ2-7; v_call: TRBV28
cdr3_aa: ASSSGTASNEKLF; j_call: TRBJ1-4; v_call: TRBV28
cdr3_aa: ASSFFGDNQPQH; j_call: TRBJ1-5; v_call: TRBV27
cdr3_aa: ASAAGLTQY; j_call: TRBJ2-3; v_call: TRBV7-6
cdr3_aa: ASSGLGQESSYEQY; j_call: TRBJ2-7; v_call: TRBV5-1
cdr3_aa: ASSLTSGSYEQY; j_call: TRBJ2-7; v_call: TRBV27
cdr3_aa: ASSLGFDTQY; j_call: TRBJ2-5; v_call: TRBV18
cdr3_aa: ASSRNRDGYT; j_call: TRBJ1-2; v_call: TRBV9
cdr3_aa: ASSLDAQGGEKAF; j_call: TRBJ1-1; v_call: TRBV5-1
cdr3_aa: ASRPPRDPSRTEAF; j_call: TRBJ1-1; v_call: TRBV28
cdr3_aa: ASGWPGQQYEQY; j_call: TRBJ2-7; v_call: TRBV12-5
cdr3_aa: ASSPPLMNTEAF; j_call: TRBJ1-1; v_call: TRBV5-1
cdr3_aa: ASSPLGGDQETQY; j_call: TRBJ2-5; v_call: TRBV7-3
cdr3_aa: ASSIGKSSDTQY; j_call: TRBJ2-3; v_call: TRBV19
cdr3_aa: ASTGTVNQPQH; j_call: TRBJ1-5; v_call: TRBV6-1
cdr3_aa: ASSTPAPILAGAQETQY; j_call: TRBJ2-5; v_call: TRBV2
cdr3_aa: ASSEWLTNEAF; j_call: TRBJ1-1; v_call: TRBV6-4
cdr3_aa: ASRPRTSEAYEQY; j_call: TRBJ2-7; v_call: TRBV7-8
cdr3_aa: ASSRNGEAYEQY; j_call: TRBJ2-7; v_call: TRBV19
cdr3_aa: ASSLDSLVPEAF; j_call: TRBJ1-1; v_call: TRBV7-6
cdr3_aa: ASSVGAWETQY; j_call: TRBJ2-5; v_call: TRBV9
cdr3_aa: ASAKQGVGTGELF; j_call: TRBJ2-2; v_call: TRBV6-5
cdr3_aa: ASSESGGAYNEQF; j_call: TRBJ2-1; v_call: TRBV6-1
cdr3_aa: ASSSLGAGQGEAF; j_call: TRBJ1-1; v_call: TRBV27
cdr3_aa: SGGDSYEQY; j_call: TRBJ2-7; v_call: TRBV29-1
cdr3_aa: ASSLVEYGELF; j_call: TRBJ2-2; v_call: TRBV5-1
cdr3_aa: AWGMGQQTDTQY; j_call: TRBJ2-3; v_call: TRBV30